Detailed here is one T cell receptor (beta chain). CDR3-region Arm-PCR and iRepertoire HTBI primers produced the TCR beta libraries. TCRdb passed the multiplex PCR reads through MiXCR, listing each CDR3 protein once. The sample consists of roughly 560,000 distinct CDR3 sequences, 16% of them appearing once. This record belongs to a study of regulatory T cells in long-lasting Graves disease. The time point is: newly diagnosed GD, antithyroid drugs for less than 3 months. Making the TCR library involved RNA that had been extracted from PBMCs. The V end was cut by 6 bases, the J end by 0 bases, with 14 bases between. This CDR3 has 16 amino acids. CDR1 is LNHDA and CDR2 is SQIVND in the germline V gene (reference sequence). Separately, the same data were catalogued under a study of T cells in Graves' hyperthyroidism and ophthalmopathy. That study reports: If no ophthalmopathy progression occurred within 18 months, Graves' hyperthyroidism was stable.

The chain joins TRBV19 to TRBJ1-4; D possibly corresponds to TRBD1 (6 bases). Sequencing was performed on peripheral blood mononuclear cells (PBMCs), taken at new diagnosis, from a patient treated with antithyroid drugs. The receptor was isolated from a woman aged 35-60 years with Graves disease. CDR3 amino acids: CASSLRDITTNEKLFF. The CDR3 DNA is TGTGCCAGTAGCCTCCGGGACATTACAACTAATGAAAAACTGTTTTTT.